These 5 T cell receptor beta chains came from one sample sequenced in a study of blood T cells in healthy people across ages. The authors ran a second PCR of roughly 7 to 11 cycles using a sample-barcoded 5' primer and a J-beta primer mix. TCRdb reprocessed the 5' RACE reads with MiXCR, giving one entry per CDR3 protein. This sample has approximately 1.5 million distinct CDR3 sequences, with roughly 30% found just once. Source material: blood. The receptors come from a woman between 25 and 40 years old in good health.

This clonotype was observed many times. The chain uses TRBV13 and TRBJ2-7; D not resolved. The CDR3 is made up of 14 amino acids. Germline-derived CDR1 and CDR2 are PRHDT and FYEKMQ (reference sequence). V was trimmed by 2 bases and J by 1 base, leaving 9 bases between them. CDR3 protein: CASSLMSESYEQYF. For the CDR3, the DNA is TGTGCCAGCAGCTTAATGTCTGAATCCTACGAGCAGTACTTC.

Worth noting for this clonotype: Just one base apart from a much larger clone, this may be a read error. The gene calls are TRBV3-1 and TRBJ2-7; 9 bases align to TRBD2. The CDR3 runs 15 residues. The germline gives CDR1 LGHDT, CDR2 YNNKEL (reference sequence). The CDR3 sequence is CASNQAAGGIYEQYF. CDR3 DNA sequence: TGTGCCAGCAACCAAGCGGCGGGAGGGATTTACGAGCAGTACTTC.

This clonotype was counted between two and nine times. J is TRBJ2-1 and V is TRBV20-1, with TRBD2 as a possible D gene (5 bases). V was clipped by 4 bases and J by 0 bases, with 13 bases between them. CDR1 DFQATT and CDR2 SNEGSKA come from the germline V gene (reference sequence). The CDR3 runs to 15 residues. CDR3 sequence: CSAKIAYNSYNEQFF. The DNA for the CDR3 is TGCAGTGCTAAAATAGCGTACAACTCCTACAATGAGCAGTTCTTC.

Regarding this clonotype: Relative to the germline gene, one junction end is altered; a read error may explain this. The chain employs TRBV11-2 and TRBJ2-3, with TRBD2 matching 9 bases. CDR1 is SGHAT, CDR2 FQNNGV, per germline. The CDR3 is 17 amino acids. The DNA for the CDR3 is TGTGCCAGCAGCTCAATCCGACTAGCGGCTAGCACGGATACGCAGTATTTT. It yields the protein CASSSIRLAASTDTQYF. Based on the CDR3 plus reference TRBV11-2 and TRBJ2-3, the full variable domain is EAGVAQSPRYKIIEKRQSVAFWCNPISGHATLYWYQQILGQGPKLLIQFQNNGVVDDSQLPKDRFSAERLKGVDSTLKIQPAKLEDSAVYLCASSSIRLAASTDTQYFGPGTRLTVL.

This clonotype was observed a handful of times. The chain combines TRBV5-1 with TRBJ2-1; perhaps TRBD2 as D (5 bases). CDR1 and CDR2 from the germline V gene are SGHRS and YFSETQ. The CDR3 is 16 amino acids. V was pared by 3 bases and J by 1 base, with 14 bases between. CDR3 protein: CASSWTPTSSYNEQFF. Here the CDR3 DNA reads TGCGCCAGCAGCTGGACCCCTACTAGTTCCTACAATGAGCAGTTCTTC.